Listed below are T cell receptor beta chains from one sample, sequenced in a study of beta chain features in type 1 diabetes. Profiled with immunoSEQ multiplex PCR; TCRdb holds only in-frame clones, not every one. In the table there are 600,000 or so clones, roughly 12% of which are singletons. Sequenced sample: naive CD4+ T cells from blood. The source of these receptors is a man aged 30 to 39 with type 1 diabetes. The CDR3 runs from the conserved cysteine through the conserved F or W. D genes are given only for firm matches. Clone size appears in some rows only: once, few, many, or a class for an expanded clone.

cdr3_length j_call d_call v_call clone_size cdr3_nt cdr3_aa
16 TRBJ2-1 TRBD2 TRBV27 NA TGTGCCAGCAGCACGTATGGTAGCGGGGGTAACAATGAGCAGTTCTTC CASSTYGSGGNNEQFF
15 TRBJ2-7 TRBD2 TRBV7-2 NA TGTGCCAGCAGCCCCTCTAGCGGGGCATACTACGAGCAGTACTTC CASSPSSGAYYEQYF
13 TRBJ1-5 NA TRBV5-6 few TGTGCCAGCAGCCTGATGGAGGGTCAGCCCCAGCATTTT CASSLMEGQPQHF
16 TRBJ2-5 TRBD2 TRBV18 few TGTGCCAGCTCACCGAGGTCGGGAGGGCACCAAGAGACCCAGTACTTC CASSPRSGGHQETQYF
15 TRBJ2-7 TRBD1 TRBV10-3 NA TGTGCCATCAGTGCCGCCTCGACAGGGACCTACGAGCAGTACTTC CAISAASTGTYEQYF
15 TRBJ2-6 NA TRBV4-3 NA TGCGCCAGCAGCCGTGCACGCTCTGGGGCCAACGTCCTGACTTTC CASSRARSGANVLTF
12 TRBJ2-5 TRBD2 TRBV28 NA TGTGCCAGCACCTTAGCGGGGGGGACCCAGTACTTC CASTLAGGTQYF
17 TRBJ2-3 NA TRBV27 few TGTGCCAGCAGATCCAGCCAGGGGCTCGACGGCACAGATACGCAGTATTTT CASRSSQGLDGTDTQYF
13 TRBJ2-1 NA TRBV15 NA TGTGCCACCACTCACGGGCTAGACAATGAGCAGTTCTTC CATTHGLDNEQFF
11 TRBJ1-3 TRBD1 TRBV20-1 NA TGCAGTGCCGGACAGGGGAACACCATATATTTT CSAGQGNTIYF
16 TRBJ1-2 NA TRBV7-6 few TGTGCCAGCAGCGTATCCGGGCCCCCCGGATCGGATGGCTACACCTTC CASSVSGPPGSDGYTF
17 TRBJ1-3 TRBD1 TRBV5-1 NA TGCGCCAGCAGCCTCCTTACGGGACAGAGCTCTGGAAACACCATATATTTT CASSLLTGQSSGNTIYF
16 TRBJ2-2 TRBD1 TRBV5-1 NA TGCGCCAGCAGCTCCGACAGGGGGACGAACACCGGGGAGCTGTTTTTT CASSSDRGTNTGELFF
15 TRBJ2-3 NA TRBV27 NA TGTGCCAGCAGTTTTAGGGGGAGTAGCACAGATACGCAGTATTTT CASSFRGSSTDTQYF
14 TRBJ1-2 TRBD1 TRBV7-9 few TGTGCCAGCAGTGTTGGGACAGGGCCCTATGGCTACACCTTC CASSVGTGPYGYTF